The 27 T cell receptor beta chains below were found in one sample sequenced in a study of control samples from healthy donors and cancer patients. This table comes from immunoSEQ multiplex PCR, and its TCRdb copy is limited to in-frame clones, with some not included. The sample includes fewer than 500,000 clones, around 90% seen only once; the top ten take 5% to 7%. The sample consisted of PBMCs. These receptors all stem from a man aged 40-50 years with head and neck cancer.

J is TRBJ1-2 and V is TRBV9, with TRBD1 matching 8 bases. Trimming took 4 bases from V and 4 from J; bases not matched to a gene: 15. This CDR3 has 17 amino acids. Germline values: CDR1 SGDLS, CDR2 YYNGEE. The CDR3 loop reads CASSPRTGYPVLYGYTF. The CDR3 DNA is TGTGCCAGCAGCCCCCGGACAGGGTACCCCGTTCTCTATGGCTACACCTTC.

The V gene is TRBV6-5, the J gene TRBJ1-5; 8 positions match TRBD1. This CDR3 has 13 amino acids. The J segment lost 12 bases and the V segment lost 7 bases, leaving 11 bases of the junction unmatched. Germline V gene lookup returns CDR1 MNHEY and CDR2 SVGAGI. CDR3 DNA: TGTGCCAGCACCGACGACTGGACAGGGCTCCAGCATTTT. Its protein product is CASTDDWTGLQHF.

V and J are TRBV5-6 and TRBJ1-1; a weak D match, TRBD1 (5 bases). The CDR3 spans 14 residues. The V gene's germline CDR1 is SGHDT and CDR2 YYEEEE. Trimming stripped 4 bases from V and 0 bases from J, with 10 bases between. The CDR3 DNA is TGTGCCAGCAGCCCAGGGTACATGAACACTGAAGCTTTCTTT. Translated: CASSPGYMNTEAFF.

The CDR3 DNA sequence: TGTGCCAGCAGTTTCACAGGGGGCGTTGGCAAAAACATTCAGTACTTC. Its protein is CASSFTGGVGKNIQYF. The V and J genes are TRBV6-2 or TRBV6-3 and TRBJ2-4, with TRBD1 matching over 9 bases. Trimming at V came to 4 bases and at J to 3 bases, leaving 7 bases not matched to a gene. This CDR3 comprises 16 residues. In germline, CDR1 is MNHEY, CDR2 SVGEGT.

V and J are TRBV6-5 and TRBJ2-7, with D possibly being TRBD1 (7 bases). V was cut by 0 bases and J by 6 bases, with 18 bases left in between. This CDR3 is 16 amino acids long. CDR1 is MNHEY, CDR2 SVGAGI, per germline. The CDR3 here is CASSYSIMAGGGEQYF. The CDR3 bases are TGTGCCAGCAGTTACTCTATTATGGCAGGGGGAGGCGAGCAGTACTTC.

The chain links TRBV5-5 to TRBJ2-7; 11 bases align to TRBD1. CDR1 SGHKS and CDR2 YYEKEE come from the germline V gene (reference sequence). The CDR3 covers 17 residues. J was trimmed by 0 bases and V by 3 bases; bases with no gene match: 8. The CDR3: CASSSGTGGPSSYEQYF. In DNA, the CDR3 is TGTGCCAGCAGCTCCGGGACAGGGGGTCCGAGCTCCTACGAGCAGTACTTC.

The chain joins TRBV30 to TRBJ1-3, with D possibly matching TRBD1 (6 bases). The CDR3 runs 11 residues. Germline V gives CDR1 GTSNPN, CDR2 SVGIG (reference sequence). Trimming took off 8 bases at V and 3 bases at J, with 8 bases between the two ends. CDR3 bases: TGTGCCAGGACAGTTGGAAACACCATATATTTT. Amino acids: CARTVGNTIYF.

V and J are TRBV5-4 and TRBJ2-5; D is unclear. The length of the CDR3 is 12 residues. Deletions cut 4 bases from V and 5 bases from J, with 9 bases between. From germline, CDR1 is SGHNT and CDR2 YYREEE (reference sequence). In DNA, the CDR3 is TGTGCCAGCAGCCACCTGCGCGAGACCCAGTACTTC. Translating it yields CASSHLRETQYF.

On this clone: This sample includes further DNA sequences coding for the same CDR3. V usage is TRBV18 and J usage is TRBJ2-5, with D unresolved. This CDR3 has 12 residues. V lost 0 bases, J lost 5 bases, and 4 bases lay in between. Per the germline V gene, CDR1 is KGHSH and CDR2 is LQKENI. This CDR3 is CASSPPSETQYF. In DNA form, the CDR3 reads TGTGCCAGCTCACCACCGTCCGAGACCCAGTACTTC.

The chain carries TRBV27 and TRBJ2-6; TRBD1 matches 12 bases. With V trimmed by 5 bases and J by 10 bases, 9 bases remained unmatched. The CDR3 length is 16 residues. Germline CDR1 MNHEY, CDR2 SMNVEV (reference sequence). The CDR3 DNA sequence: TGTGCCAGCAGTGATCCGGGACAGGGGGCATTTAACGTCCTGACTTTC. This gives the protein CASSDPGQGAFNVLTF.

The chain has TRBV27 and TRBJ1-5, with unresolved D. There are 13 residues in the CDR3. Per the germline V gene, CDR1 is MNHEY and CDR2 is SMNVEV (reference sequence). V was trimmed by 6 bases and J by 9 bases, leaving 15 bases between them. The CDR3 loop reads CASSRAIGLPQHF. As DNA, the CDR3 is TGTGCCAGCAGCCGGGCAATTGGGTTGCCCCAGCATTTT.

The rearrangement links TRBV7-3 to TRBJ2-3; possible D gene TRBD2, 5 bases. This CDR3 is 13 amino acids long. The germline V gene has CDR1 SGHTA and CDR2 FQGTGA. V was pared by 5 bases and J by 7 bases, with 13 bases between. The CDR3 sequence: CASSQLAEYTQYF. CDR3 in DNA: TGTGCCAGCAGCCAGCTAGCAGAATATACGCAGTATTTT.

The chain couples TRBV25-1 to TRBJ2-3; 8 nucleotides match TRBD2. Germline CDR1 is MGHDK and CDR2 is SYGVNS. This CDR3 region has 16 residues. The V gene end was trimmed by 8 bases and the J gene end by 3 bases; junction bases not matched to a gene: 13. CDR3 residues: CASGGTRAGETDTQYF. In nucleotides, the CDR3 is TGTGCCAGCGGGGGGACTAGGGCGGGAGAGACAGATACGCAGTATTTT. Based on the CDR3 plus reference TRBV25-1 and TRBJ2-3, the full variable domain is EADIYQTPRYLVIGTGKKITLECSQTMGHDKMYWYQQDPGMELHLIHYSYGVNSTEKGDLSSESTVSRIRTEHFPLTLESARPSHTSQYLCASGGTRAGETDTQYFGPGTRLTVL.

This clone was counted a single time. In DNA, the CDR3 is TGTGCCAGCTCACCTGAAGGGGGCATCACTGAAGCTTTCTTT. Protein product: CASSPEGGITEAFF. This sequence joins TRBV18 and TRBJ1-1, with 7 bases that match TRBD1. Trimming cost V 3 bases and J 4 bases; bases outside gene matches: 5. Germline loops: CDR1 KGHSH, CDR2 LQKENI. The CDR3 contains 14 residues.

V usage is TRBV28 and J usage is TRBJ2-7; TRBD1 matches 7 bases. The germline gives CDR1 MDHEN, CDR2 SYDVKM. J was trimmed by 5 bases and V by 2 bases; bases with no gene match: 6. The CDR3 has 14 residues. Written as DNA, the CDR3 is TGTGCCAGCAGTTTACAGGGGGTCGTCGACGAGCAGTACTTC. Its translation is CASSLQGVVDEQYF.

The chain uses TRBV20-1 and TRBJ2-7; no clear D gene. Germline CDR1 and CDR2: DFQATT and SNEGSKA (reference sequence). The ends were cut back, 3 bases at V and 7 bases at J, with 13 bases in the middle. The CDR3 is made up of 12 amino acids. The CDR3 is CSASGVSTEQYF. CDR3 DNA: TGCAGTGCTAGTGGGGTCTCCACGGAGCAGTACTTC.

The chain employs TRBV5-1 and TRBJ1-1; D gene ambiguous. CDR3 size: 15 residues. Germline assignment: CDR1 SGHRS and CDR2 YFSETQ. V was trimmed by 2 bases and J by 4 bases, leaving 15 bases between them. The CDR3 DNA reads TGCGCCAGCAGCTTCGGTAGAGAGATGGGCACTGAAGCTTTCTTT. This codes for CASSFGREMGTEAFF.

V gene TRBV7-6 combines with J gene TRBJ2-7; D uncertain. Germline values: CDR1 SGHVS, CDR2 FNYEAQ. The CDR3 has 14 residues. The V and J ends lost 3 bases and 3 bases respectively, with 12 bases between them. CDR3: CASSFSGSDYEQYF. DNA for the CDR3: TGTGCCAGCAGCTTCTCAGGTTCTGACTACGAGCAGTACTTC.

V is TRBV7-3 and J is TRBJ2-3; D unresolved. Trimming stripped 4 bases from V and 1 base from J, with 12 bases between. The CDR3 sequence is 15 residues long. The germline CDR1 and CDR2 sequences are SGHTA and FQGTGA. CDR3 DNA sequence: TGTGCCAGCAGCTCAGAGCTCTTGGGCACAGATACGCAGTATTTT. Translation: CASSSELLGTDTQYF.

A remark on this clone: Its ends do not fully match the called genes, so a read error is possible. V gene TRBV7-3 combines with J gene TRBJ2-1; TRBD2 might be the D (5 bases). The V gene's germline CDR1 is SGHTA and CDR2 FQGTGA. This CDR3 spans 17 amino acids. The CDR3 spells CASSITPGIRSYNEQFF. CDR3 coding DNA: TGTGCCAGCAGCATAACCCCCGGGATCCGAAGCTACAATGAGCAGTTCTTC. Using reference TRBV7-3 and TRBJ2-1 for the parts outside the CDR3, the full variable domain is GAGVSQTPSNKVTEKGKYVELRCDPISGHTALYWYRQSLGQGPEFLIYFQGTGAADDSGLPNDRFFAVRPEGSVSTLKIQRTERGDSAVYLCASSITPGIRSYNEQFFGPGTRLTVL.

V and J are TRBV28 and TRBJ1-1, with 7 bases aligning to TRBD1. The germline gives CDR1 MDHEN, CDR2 SYDVKM. The CDR3 sequence is 14 residues long. Trimming at V came to 2 bases and at J to 2 bases, leaving 2 bases not matched to a gene. The CDR3 DNA reads as TGTGCCAGCAGTTTAGAGGGGGCAAACACTGAAGCTTTCTTT. Its translation is CASSLEGANTEAFF. The full variable domain, rest sourced from reference TRBV28 and TRBJ1-1, is DVKVTQSSRYLVKRTGEKVFLECVQDMDHENMFWYRQDPGLGLRLIYFSYDVKMKEKGDIPEGYSVSREKKERFSLILESASTNQTSMYLCASSLEGANTEAFFGQGTRLTVV.

The chain uses TRBV19 and TRBJ1-1; maybe TRBD1 (6 bases). Per the germline V gene, CDR1 is LNHDA and CDR2 is SQIVND (reference sequence). Trimming took 7 bases from V and 4 from J, leaving 16 bases between them. The CDR3 spans 14 residues. The chain's CDR3 is CASTGGQWGTEAFF. For the CDR3, the DNA is TGTGCCAGTACCGGGGGGCAGTGGGGCACTGAAGCTTTCTTT.

The sample holds one count of this clone. The J gene is TRBJ2-3, the V gene TRBV19; maybe TRBD1 (6 bases). This CDR3 is 16 amino acids long. The germline V gene encodes CDR1 LNHDA and CDR2 SQIVND (reference sequence). Trimming stripped 7 bases from V and 0 bases from J, with 17 bases between. The CDR3 nucleotides read TGTGCCAGTACCCCCGGACAGATCAGAAGCACAGATACGCAGTATTTT. As protein: CASTPGQIRSTDTQYF.

The chain couples TRBV11-1 to TRBJ2-7; D is undetermined. This CDR3 contains 12 residues. Per the germline V gene, CDR1 is SGHAT and CDR2 is FQDESV (reference sequence). Deletions cut 3 bases from V and 3 bases from J, with 6 bases between. The CDR3 bases are TGTGCCAGCAGCTTGCCCTTCTACGAGCAGTACTTC. Translated: CASSLPFYEQYF.

The V gene is TRBV6-6, the J gene TRBJ1-5; no clear D. Per the germline V gene, CDR1 is MNHNY and CDR2 is SVGAGI (reference sequence). The CDR3 length is 15 residues. V shed 2 bases and J shed 0 bases, with 8 bases lying between them. DNA for the CDR3: TGTGCCAGCAGTTACGGGATTAATAGCAATCAGCCCCAGCATTTT. Protein product: CASSYGINSNQPQHF.

This chain joins TRBV7-2 and TRBJ2-1; weak D call: TRBD2 (5 bases). Trimming left V 10 bases short and J 1 base short, with 14 bases between. This CDR3 has 14 residues. In germline, CDR1 is SGHTA, CDR2 FQGNSA. CDR3 amino acids: CATAGTSSYNEQFF. For the CDR3, the DNA is TGTGCCACGGCTGGAACTAGTTCCTACAATGAGCAGTTCTTC. Full variable domain (remainder filled in from reference TRBV7-2 and TRBJ2-1): GAGVSQSPSNKVTEKGKDVELRCDPISGHTALYWYRQSLGQGLEFLIYFQGNSAPDKSGLPSDRFSAERTGGSVSTLTIQRTQQEDSAVYLCATAGTSSYNEQFFGPGTRLTVL.

This clone was observed a single time. This chain uses TRBV4-1 with TRBJ1-4, with 10 bases identical to TRBD1. J lost 8 bases, V lost 6 bases, and 9 bases had no gene match. The CDR3 runs to 15 residues. Germline V gives CDR1 MGHRA, CDR2 YSYEKL. The DNA for the CDR3 is TGCGCCAGCAGTCAACCTGGGACAGGGGTCGAAAAACTGTTTTTT. Translated, it gives CASSQPGTGVEKLFF.